The T cell receptor (beta chain) under discussion was sequenced for a study of cytomegalovirus exposure and HLA in healthy donors. General study findings and limits: In the analysis, some V segments, TRBV6-2 and TRBV6-3 included, were excluded as indistinguishable.

For this clone: The antigen remains undetermined.

Both 60 Vbeta primers and 13 Jbeta primers went into the PCR. Repertoires were generated with immunoSEQ multiplex PCR, while TCRdb's copy carries only in-frame clones and drops some. The data show about 160,000 clones, 65% to 85% seen once. Healthy bone marrow donors made up the donors. V was cut by 2 bases and J by 4 bases, with 13 bases left in between. Germline CDR1 SGHNT, CDR2 YYREEE (reference sequence). This CDR3 is built from 14 residues. This clonotype originated in a woman between 25 and 40 years old in good health and CMV-seropositive. Sequencing was carried out using PBMCs. V usage is TRBV5-4 and J usage is TRBJ2-7; D is perhaps TRBD1 (6 bases). Written as DNA, the CDR3 is TGTGCCAGCAGCTTCGACAGGCCCGGATACGAGCAGTACTTC. This codes for CASSFDRPGYEQYF.